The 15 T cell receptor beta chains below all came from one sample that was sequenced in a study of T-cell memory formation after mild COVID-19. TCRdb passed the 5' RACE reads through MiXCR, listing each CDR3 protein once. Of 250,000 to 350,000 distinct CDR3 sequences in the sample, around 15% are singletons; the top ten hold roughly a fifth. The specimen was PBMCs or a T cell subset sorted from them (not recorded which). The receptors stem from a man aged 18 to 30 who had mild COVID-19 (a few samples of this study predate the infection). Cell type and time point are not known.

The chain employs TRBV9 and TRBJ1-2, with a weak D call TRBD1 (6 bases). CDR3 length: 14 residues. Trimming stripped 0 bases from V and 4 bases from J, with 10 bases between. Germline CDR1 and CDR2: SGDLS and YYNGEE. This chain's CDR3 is CASSVEGDGYGYTF. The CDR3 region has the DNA TGTGCCAGCAGCGTAGAGGGGGACGGCTATGGCTACACCTTC.

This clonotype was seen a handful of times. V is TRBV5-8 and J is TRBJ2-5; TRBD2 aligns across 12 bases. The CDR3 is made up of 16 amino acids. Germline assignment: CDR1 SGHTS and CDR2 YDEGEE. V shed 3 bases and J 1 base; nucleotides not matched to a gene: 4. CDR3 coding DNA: TGTGCCAGCAGCTGGGGGACTAGCGGGTCCCAAGAGACCCAGTACTTC. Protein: CASSWGTSGSQETQYF.

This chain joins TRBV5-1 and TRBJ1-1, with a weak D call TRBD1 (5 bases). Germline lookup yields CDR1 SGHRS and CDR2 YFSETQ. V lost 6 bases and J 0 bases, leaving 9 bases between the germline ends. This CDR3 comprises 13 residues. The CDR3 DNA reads TGCGCCAGCAAACAGGCGATGAACACTGAAGCTTTCTTT. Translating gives CASKQAMNTEAFF.

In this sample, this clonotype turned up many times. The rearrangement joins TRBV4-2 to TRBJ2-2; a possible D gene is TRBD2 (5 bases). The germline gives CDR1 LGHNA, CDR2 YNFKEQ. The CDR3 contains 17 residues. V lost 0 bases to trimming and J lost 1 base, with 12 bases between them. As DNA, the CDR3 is TGTGCCAGCAGCCAAGAAGTTTTAGGAGGGAACACCGGGGAGCTGTTTTTT. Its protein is CASSQEVLGGNTGELFF.

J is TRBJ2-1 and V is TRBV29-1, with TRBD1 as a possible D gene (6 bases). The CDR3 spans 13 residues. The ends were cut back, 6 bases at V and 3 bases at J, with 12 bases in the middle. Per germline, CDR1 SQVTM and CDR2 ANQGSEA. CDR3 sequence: CSVTRQDYNEQFF. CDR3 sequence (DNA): TGCAGCGTGACTCGACAGGACTACAATGAGCAGTTCTTC.

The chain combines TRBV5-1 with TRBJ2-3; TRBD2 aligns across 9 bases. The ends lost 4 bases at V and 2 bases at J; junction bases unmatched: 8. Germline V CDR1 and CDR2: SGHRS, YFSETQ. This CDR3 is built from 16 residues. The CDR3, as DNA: TGCGCCAGCAGCGGTGGGGTAGCGGGGGCCACAGATACGCAGTATTTT. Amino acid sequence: CASSGGVAGATDTQYF.

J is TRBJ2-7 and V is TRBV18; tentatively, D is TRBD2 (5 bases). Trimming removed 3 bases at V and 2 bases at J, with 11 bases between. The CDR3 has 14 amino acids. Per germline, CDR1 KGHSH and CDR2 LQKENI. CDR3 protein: CASSPSSGAYEQYF. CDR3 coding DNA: TGTGCCAGCTCACCGTCCAGCGGCGCCTACGAGCAGTACTTC.

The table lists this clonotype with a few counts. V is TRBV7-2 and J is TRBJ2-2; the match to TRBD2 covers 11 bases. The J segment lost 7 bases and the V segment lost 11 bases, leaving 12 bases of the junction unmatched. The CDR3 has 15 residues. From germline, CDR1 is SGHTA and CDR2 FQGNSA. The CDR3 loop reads CAGNLAGGRIGELFF. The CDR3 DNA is TGTGCCGGCAACTTAGCGGGGGGGCGGATCGGGGAGCTGTTTTTT.

In DNA, the CDR3 is TGTGCCAGCAGCTTAGCCGACGCTAGCAATCAGCCCCAGCATTTT. It encodes CASSLADASNQPQHF. The genes are TRBV7-2 and TRBJ1-5, with D unresolved. V lost 0 bases to trimming and J lost 0 bases, with 6 bases between them. The CDR3 contains 15 residues. Germline assignment: CDR1 SGHTA and CDR2 FQGNSA.

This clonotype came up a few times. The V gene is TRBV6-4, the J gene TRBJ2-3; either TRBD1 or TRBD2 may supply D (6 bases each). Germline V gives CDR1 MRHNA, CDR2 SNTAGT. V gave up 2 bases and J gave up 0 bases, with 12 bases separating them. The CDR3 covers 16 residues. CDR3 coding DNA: TGTGCCAGCAGTGACCCCCGGGGGCGAAGCACAGATACGCAGTATTTT. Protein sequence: CASSDPRGRSTDTQYF.

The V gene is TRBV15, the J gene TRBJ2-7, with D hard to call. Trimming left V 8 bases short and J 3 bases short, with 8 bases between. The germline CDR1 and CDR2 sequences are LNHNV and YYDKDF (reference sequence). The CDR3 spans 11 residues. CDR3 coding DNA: TGTGCCACCGGCAAGAGCTACGAGCAGTACGTC. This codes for CATGKSYEQYV.

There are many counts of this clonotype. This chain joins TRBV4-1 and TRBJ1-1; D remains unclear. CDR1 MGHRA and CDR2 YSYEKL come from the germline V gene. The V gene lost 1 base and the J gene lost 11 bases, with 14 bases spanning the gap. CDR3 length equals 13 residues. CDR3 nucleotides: TGCGCCAGCAGCCAAGTAGAAGTCGCGGCCGCTTTCTTT. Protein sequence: CASSQVEVAAAFF.

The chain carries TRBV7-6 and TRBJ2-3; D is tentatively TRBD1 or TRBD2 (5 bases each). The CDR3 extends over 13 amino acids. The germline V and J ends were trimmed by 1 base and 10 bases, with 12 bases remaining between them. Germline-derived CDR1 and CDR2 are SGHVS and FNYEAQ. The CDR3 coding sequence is TGTGCCAGCAGCTTAGGGGCCGGGGCTGCGCAGTATTTT. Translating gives CASSLGAGAAQYF.

The CDR3 sequence: CASSQPRTTAYEQYV. CDR3 in DNA: TGTGCCAGCAGCCAACCCCGGACGACAGCCTACGAGCAGTACGTC. The chain couples TRBV4-2 to TRBJ2-7; tentative D call: TRBD1 (5 bases). Trimming pared 2 bases from V and 2 bases from J, leaving 13 bases between. The CDR3 extends over 15 amino acids. From germline, CDR1 is LGHNA and CDR2 YNFKEQ.

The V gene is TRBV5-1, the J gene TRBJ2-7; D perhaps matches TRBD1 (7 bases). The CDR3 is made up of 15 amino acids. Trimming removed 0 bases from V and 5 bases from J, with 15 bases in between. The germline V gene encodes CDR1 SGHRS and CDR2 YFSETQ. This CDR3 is CASSLAGGSFHEQYV. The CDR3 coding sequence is TGCGCCAGCAGCTTGGCAGGGGGGTCTTTTCACGAGCAGTACGTC.